This T cell receptor beta chain was identified during a study of cytomegalovirus exposure and HLA in healthy donors. The CDR3 runs to 12 residues. The germline V gene encodes CDR1 SGHNT and CDR2 YYREEE (reference sequence). Trimming shortened V by 2 bases and J by 1 base, and 4 bases separated the two germline ends. Points on this clone: Its specificity is unknown.

Data came from immunoSEQ multiplex PCR; TCRdb stores just in-frame clones and leaves some out. Among about 98,000 clones listed, 87% were seen once. Overall study findings and caveats: The majority of TCR sequences were rare, yet some public TCRs appeared in many donors. Reportedly, diagnosis of cytomegalovirus status by the classifier showed high specificity and sensitivity.

Sequencing was carried out using PBMCs. The chain is built from TRBV5-4 and TRBJ2-7; no clear D. The sequence was collected from a woman in her thirties in good health and CMV-seronegative. The CDR3 DNA is TGTGCCAGCAGCTTCTTATCCTACGAGCAGTACTTC. This translates into CASSFLSYEQYF.